Each of the 26 T cell receptor beta chains below was sequenced from the same sample in a study of blood T cell repertoires in COVID-19. TCRdb's copy holds only in-frame clones and misses some; the assay was immunoSEQ multiplex PCR. The table shows roughly 63,000 clones, with over 75% occurring only once. The sequencing input was peripheral blood. These receptors came from a human donor in a cohort sampled during active COVID-19.

The V gene is TRBV9, the J gene TRBJ2-2; 12 nucleotides line up with TRBD2. Germline loops: CDR1 SGDLS, CDR2 YYNGEE. Trimming took 4 bases from V and 1 from J; bases not matched to a gene: 8. The CDR3 length is 18 residues. The CDR3 loop is CASSSHQGLAGNTGELFF. The CDR3 nucleotides are TGTGCCAGCAGCTCCCACCAGGGACTAGCGGGGAACACCGGGGAGCTGTTTTTT.

The chain couples TRBV10-3 to TRBJ1-2; 7 bases agree with TRBD1. J lost 4 bases, V lost 4 bases, and 0 bases had no gene match. The length of the CDR3 is 12 residues. Germline CDR1 and CDR2: ENHRY and SYGVKD. The CDR3 is CAISGQGYGYTF. DNA of the CDR3: TGTGCCATCAGTGGACAGGGCTATGGCTACACCTTC.

This chain uses TRBV28 with TRBJ2-5; TRBD2 matches at 9 bases. The germline V gene encodes CDR1 MDHEN and CDR2 SYDVKM. The CDR3 consists of 17 residues. With V trimmed by 1 base and J by 5 bases, 11 bases remained unmatched. The CDR3 sequence is CASSLFPIAGVGETQYF. Written as DNA, the CDR3 is TGTGCCAGCAGTTTATTCCCGATAGCGGGGGTAGGGGAGACCCAGTACTTC.

This rearrangement joins TRBV28 to TRBJ1-5; D is perhaps TRBD1 (6 bases). Deletions cut 6 bases from V and 10 bases from J, with 16 bases between. This CDR3 comprises 13 residues. Per the germline V gene, CDR1 is MDHEN and CDR2 is SYDVKM. Written as DNA, the CDR3 is TGTGCCAGCAGGGCTGGGGGCGTCGTTCCCCAGCATTTT. This gives the protein CASRAGGVVPQHF.

The rearrangement uses TRBV4-3 and TRBJ2-7; a weak D match, TRBD1 (5 bases). Germline V gene sequence: CDR1 LGHNA, CDR2 YSLEER. The CDR3 spans 14 residues. V was pared by 0 bases and J by 3 bases, with 9 bases between. CDR3 nucleotide sequence: TGCGCCAGCAGCCAAGATAGGGGCCTCTACGAGCAGTACTTC. Translation: CASSQDRGLYEQYF.

This clone appeared a few times. The V and J genes are TRBV6-5 and TRBJ2-7; D unclear. CDR1 is MNHEY, CDR2 SVGAGI, per germline. The CDR3 runs to 13 residues. V lost 7 bases and J lost 2, with 12 bases in between. CDR3 sequence (DNA): TGTGCCAGCACCGACTCCGCCCCCTACGAGCAGTACTTC. Translating it yields CASTDSAPYEQYF.

The chain combines TRBV5-6 with TRBJ2-2; a weak D match, TRBD1 (6 bases). This CDR3 comprises 14 residues. Trimming took off 4 bases at V and 4 bases at J, with 11 bases between the two ends. Germline loops: CDR1 SGHDT, CDR2 YYEEEE. DNA of the CDR3: TGTGCCAGCAGCGGGGGCCTTGGCACCGGGGAGCTGTTTTTT. Its protein is CASSGGLGTGELFF.

The chain couples TRBV6-1 to TRBJ1-5; 11 bases agree with TRBD1. CDR3 length equals 15 residues. The germline V gene has CDR1 MNHNS and CDR2 SASEGT. Trimming removed 3 bases from V and 10 bases from J; junction bases left unmatched: 8. CDR3 residues: CASSDGQGAMVPQHF. The CDR3 nucleotides read TGTGCCAGCAGTGACGGACAGGGGGCGATGGTACCCCAGCATTTT.

The gene calls are TRBV5-1 and TRBJ1-1, with D maybe TRBD1 (5 bases). The CDR3 sequence is 14 residues long. V lost 0 bases and J 5 bases, leaving 11 bases between the germline ends. Germline loops: CDR1 SGHRS, CDR2 YFSETQ. The CDR3 sequence: CASSLGGLKTEAFF. As DNA, the CDR3 is TGCGCCAGCAGCTTGGGGGGCCTTAAGACTGAAGCTTTCTTT.

The V call is TRBV29-1, the J call TRBJ2-3; no clear D. Trimming took off 5 bases at V and 0 bases at J, with 9 bases between the two ends. The germline V gene has CDR1 SQVTM and CDR2 ANQGSEA. The CDR3 totals 13 residues. The CDR3 is CSVPHGSTDTQYF. As DNA, the CDR3 is TGCAGCGTTCCCCACGGGAGCACAGATACGCAGTATTTT.

The V call is TRBV7-9, the J call TRBJ2-6; D might be TRBD1 (5 bases). The CDR3 totals 17 residues. The germline CDR1 and CDR2 sequences are SEHNR and FQNEAQ (reference sequence). Trimming cost V 1 base and J 0 bases, with 10 bases left between them. The CDR3 loop is CASSLDRSSSGANVLTF. For the CDR3, the DNA is TGTGCCAGCAGCTTAGACAGGTCCAGCTCTGGGGCCAACGTCCTGACTTTC. The full variable domain, with the rest looked up from reference TRBV7-9 and TRBJ2-6, is DTGVSQNPRHKITKRGQNVTFRCDPISEHNRLYWYRQTLGQGPEFLTYFQNEAQLEKSRLLSDRFSAERPKGSFSTLEIQRTEQGDSAMYLCASSLDRSSSGANVLTFGAGSRLTVL.

This clone was counted a single time. The chain joins TRBV2 to TRBJ1-2, with 9 bases fitting TRBD1. Germline CDR1 reads SNHLY; CDR2 reads FYNNEI. The length of the CDR3 is 13 residues. Trimming removed 6 bases from V and 6 bases from J; junction bases left unmatched: 5. CDR3 DNA sequence: TGTGCCAGCAGACCGGGACAGGGTCATGGCTACACCTTC. As protein: CASRPGQGHGYTF.

V gene TRBV4-2 combines with J gene TRBJ2-7, with TRBD2 matching 14 bases. CDR3 length: 15 amino acids. Germline lookup yields CDR1 LGHNA and CDR2 YNFKEQ. Losses at the gene ends were 10 bases for V and 0 bases for J; bases not matched to a gene: 5. CDR3 sequence: CAIGTSGGPSYEQYF. CDR3 in DNA: TGTGCCATCGGGACTAGCGGGGGCCCCTCCTACGAGCAGTACTTC.

The CDR3 spells CASSLDGGEQYF. As DNA, the CDR3 is TGTGCCAGCAGCTTAGACGGGGGCGAGCAGTACTTC. This chain joins TRBV11-2 and TRBJ2-7; tentatively, D is TRBD2 (6 bases). Germline values: CDR1 SGHAT, CDR2 FQNNGV. Deletions cut 0 bases from V and 6 bases from J, with 6 bases between. CDR3 length: 12 residues.

This rearrangement joins TRBV3-1 (or the pseudogene TRBV3-2) to TRBJ1-2, with TRBD1 matching 8 bases. There are 15 residues in the CDR3. In germline, CDR1 is LGHDT, CDR2 YNNKEL (reference sequence). V gave up 1 base and J gave up 4 bases; unmatched junction bases: 5. The CDR3 protein is CASSQGDRSLYGYTF. CDR3 nucleotides: TGTGCCAGCAGCCAAGGGGACAGGTCCCTCTATGGCTACACCTTC.

The V and J genes are TRBV7-6 and TRBJ2-7; 7 bases are a match to TRBD2. Germline-derived CDR1 and CDR2 are SGHVS and FNYEAQ. CDR3 length equals 16 residues. V shed 5 bases, J shed 3 bases, and the junction held 13 bases outside the gene matches. The chain's CDR3 is CASSPGGAGANYEQYF. As DNA, the CDR3 is TGTGCCAGCAGCCCGGGTGGTGCGGGAGCAAACTACGAGCAGTACTTC. The full variable domain, rest sourced from reference TRBV7-6 and TRBJ2-7, is GAGVSQSPRYKVTKRGQDVALRCDPISGHVSLYWYRQALGQGPEFLTYFNYEAQQDKSGLPNDRFSAERPEGSISTLTIQRTEQRDSAMYRCASSPGGAGANYEQYFGPGTRLTVT.

The genes are TRBV10-3 and TRBJ2-6, with D perhaps TRBD1 (5 bases). The CDR3 totals 17 residues. The germline gives CDR1 ENHRY, CDR2 SYGVKD. V gave up 1 base and J gave up 1 base, with 11 bases separating them. CDR3 DNA sequence: TGTGCCATCAGTGAGTTTAGTAGGGGATCTGGGGCCAACGTCCTGACTTTC. It encodes CAISEFSRGSGANVLTF.

This chain connects TRBV13 to TRBJ2-7; TRBD2 matches 12 bases. The V gene end was trimmed by 3 bases and the J gene end by 9 bases; junction bases not matched to a gene: 12. The CDR3 length is 16 residues. Germline CDR1 reads PRHDT; CDR2 reads FYEKMQ (reference sequence). The CDR3 nucleotides are TGTGCCAGCAGCTTGGGACTAGCGGGTGAAGCTGGAACGCAGTACTTC. This gives the protein CASSLGLAGEAGTQYF.

This rearrangement joins TRBV6-6 to TRBJ1-2, with 7 nucleotides matching TRBD1. The CDR3 is 13 residues long. Germline assignment: CDR1 MNHNY and CDR2 SVGAGI (reference sequence). The J segment lost 7 bases and the V segment lost 7 bases, leaving 9 bases of the junction unmatched. Here the CDR3 DNA reads TGTGCCAGCACCGGAACAGGGGTGGGTGGCTACACCTTC. Protein product: CASTGTGVGGYTF.

V gene TRBV11-2 combines with J gene TRBJ1-1; no clear D. Trimming removed 8 bases from V and 0 bases from J, with 19 bases in between. The CDR3 has 16 residues. Germline CDR1 reads SGHAT; CDR2 reads FQNNGV. The CDR3 nucleotides read TGTGCCAGCGCGGTCCGGCCGAACTGGCTGAACACTGAAGCTTTCTTT. This gives the protein CASAVRPNWLNTEAFF.

The chain couples TRBV9 to TRBJ2-1; 7 bases fit TRBD2. Germline assignment: CDR1 SGDLS and CDR2 YYNGEE. This CDR3 spans 17 amino acids. Trimming took 4 bases from V and 15 from J; bases not matched to a gene: 25. CDR3 DNA sequence: TGTGCCAGCAGCCGTAGTCCGGGGATCCGGGGGACTACTAGTCGGTTCTTC. This codes for CASSRSPGIRGTTSRFF.

The chain links TRBV5-1 to TRBJ1-3, with D uncertain. V was pared by 2 bases and J by 1 base, with 7 bases between. Germline-derived CDR1 and CDR2 are SGHRS and YFSETQ. This CDR3 contains 14 residues. This CDR3 is CASSFRSSGNTIYF. CDR3 DNA sequence: TGCGCCAGCAGCTTTAGGAGTTCTGGAAACACCATATATTTT.

This clone was observed a single time. The rearrangement joins TRBV10-1 to TRBJ2-3; a weak D match, TRBD1 (6 bases). Trimming pared 3 bases from V and 4 bases from J, leaving 11 bases between. Germline V gene sequence: CDR1 WNHNN, CDR2 SYGVQD (reference sequence). The CDR3 is made up of 14 amino acids. DNA of the CDR3: TGCGCCAGCAGTGATCAGGGGCCTTCAGATACGCAGTATTTT. This encodes CASSDQGPSDTQYF.

The chain couples TRBV6-5 to TRBJ1-1; TRBD1 agrees at 8 bases. CDR3 length equals 14 residues. In germline, CDR1 is MNHEY, CDR2 SVGAGI. Trimming took 2 bases from V and 4 from J; bases not matched to a gene: 3. CDR3 nucleotide sequence: TGTGCCAGCAGTTACCAGGGGGCGGGCACTGAAGCTTTCTTT. Translation: CASSYQGAGTEAFF.

The V gene is TRBV9, the J gene TRBJ1-3; the D is unclear. The CDR3 extends over 16 amino acids. Trimming shortened V by 0 bases and J by 0 bases, and 10 bases separated the two germline ends. Germline CDR1 and CDR2: SGDLS and YYNGEE. CDR3 sequence: CASSVASDFSGNTIYF. CDR3 nucleotide sequence: TGTGCCAGCAGCGTAGCTAGTGATTTCTCTGGAAACACCATATATTTT. Combining the CDR3 with reference TRBV9 and TRBJ1-3 gives the whole variable domain DSGVTQTPKHLITATGQRVTLRCSPRSGDLSVYWYQQSLDQGLQFLIQYYNGEERAKGNILERFSAQQFPDLHSELNLSSLELGDSALYFCASSVASDFSGNTIYFGEGSWLTVV.

V usage is TRBV28 and J usage is TRBJ1-2, with 8 bases aligning to TRBD1. The V gene end was trimmed by 8 bases and the J gene end by 12 bases; junction bases not matched to a gene: 17. The germline gives CDR1 MDHEN, CDR2 SYDVKM. CDR3 length equals 14 residues. The CDR3 sequence is CASSWPEDRDPHTF. The DNA of the CDR3 is TGTGCCAGCTCCTGGCCCGAGGACAGGGACCCGCACACCTTC.